This section outlines one T cell receptor (beta chain) sequence together with its context. Its antigen is unidentified. This entry belongs to a study of molecular identifiers for immune sequencing clone quantification. Turning to the study itself: Replicate RNA from roughly 21,000 or 96,000 naive CD8 T cells formed five aliquots; four were sequenced.

The CDR3 contains 18 residues. V was shortened by 2 bases and J by 4 bases, with 20 bases between the two germline ends. Looked up from germline, CDR1 is KGHDR and CDR2 is SFDVKD. Based on a CD8+CD4-CCR7+CD45RA+ profile, naive CD8 T cells were sorted. Previously described methods and listed TCR primers were employed for the bulk TCR libraries. TCRdb independently ran MiXCR on the PCR reads; one entry per CDR3 protein. The sample yields hundreds of thousands of distinct CDR3 sequences, 25% seen once. Broader study findings: Clones of above 20 RNA copies carried over 97% of effector molecules; in naive cells they carried under 1%.

The TCR was taken from a human donor in good health. Some libraries in this study had Jurkat cell RNA spiked in. The material sequenced was naive CD8+ T cells from blood, with Jurkat cell RNA spiked in. Subset described: FACS-sorted CD8+CD4-CCR7+CD45RA+ naive T cells. This rearrangement joins TRBV24-1 to TRBJ2-1; maybe TRBD1 (6 bases). The CDR3 reads CATSDSRTGTNRYNEQFF. In DNA, the CDR3 is TGTGCCACCAGTGATTCACGAACCGGGACAAATCGTTACAATGAGCAGTTCTTC.